The clone carrying this TCR beta chain has a count of ten or more. Its antigen is unknown. This record belongs to a study of Graves' ophthalmopathy and Graves' hyperthyroidism. Findings of the study overall: Ophthalmopathy progression cases were predicted by the model with 70.59% sensitivity and less than 85% specificity.

Amplification from RNA transcripts yielded the TCR beta CDR3 regions. RT-PCR with HTBI primers came first, then second-round multiplex PCR. MiXCR was run by TCRdb on the multiplex PCR reads, yielding one entry per CDR3 protein. The sample holds 620,000 or so distinct CDR3 sequences, roughly 20% seen once. The authors defined stable hyperthyroidism as no ophthalmopathy within 18 months of follow-up. New diagnoses, under 2 months' duration, and ages 18 to 65 characterized the hyperthyroidism patients. Certain patients were not enrolled. These were patients with other autoimmune diseases, uncontrolled infections, pregnancy or lactation. The TCR comes from a woman in her late teens or twenties with stable Graves' hyperthyroidism. Some clones in this sample may be carry-over from other donors' samples. The sequenced material came from peripheral blood.

CDR3 in DNA: TGTGCCAGCAGCTTAGAGACAGTCAATCAGCCCCAGCATTTT. Translation: CASSLETVNQPQHF. The V gene is TRBV7-2, the J gene TRBJ1-5; weak D call: TRBD1 (5 bases). CDR3 length: 14 amino acids. Trimming removed 1 base at V and 3 bases at J, with 7 bases between. Germline CDR1 is SGHTA and CDR2 is FQGNSA. The complete variable domain, with remaining parts taken from reference TRBV7-2 and TRBJ1-5, reads GAGVSQSPSNKVTEKGKDVELRCDPISGHTALYWYRQSLGQGLEFLIYFQGNSAPDKSGLPSDRFSAERTGGSVSTLTIQRTQQEDSAVYLCASSLETVNQPQHFGDGTRLSIL.